This entry features one T cell receptor beta chain sequence. Seattle-derived patients entered the study during active infection and were followed longitudinally. The data originate from a study of blood T cell repertoires in COVID-19. Overall study context: From the United States, Italy and Spain came samples of acute and convalescent COVID-19.

The authors' processing: By means of reference gene primer amplification, nucleated cell counts were estimated. The data were produced by immunoSEQ multiplex PCR, yet TCRdb's version contains in-frame clones alone and is incomplete. The V and J calls and clone size are taken from that table; D and trimming were inferred from the DNA. The sample includes about 170,000 clones, roughly nine tenths of them seen just once. Germline CDR1 and CDR2: SGDLS and YYNGEE. The CDR3 runs 16 residues. V dropped 1 base and J dropped 3; count of bases not matched to a gene: 7. This sequence was found in a woman in her sixties with COVID-19, enrolled during active disease. This chain connects TRBV9 to TRBJ2-3, with TRBD2 matching over 8 bases. Sequenced sample: peripheral blood. CDR3 DNA: TGTGCCAGCAGCGTACAAGTTAGCGGGAATACAGATACGCAGTATTTT. It yields the protein CASSVQVSGNTDTQYF. Combining the CDR3 with reference TRBV9 and TRBJ2-3 gives the whole variable domain DSGVTQTPKHLITATGQRVTLRCSPRSGDLSVYWYQQSLDQGLQFLIQYYNGEERAKGNILERFSAQQFPDLHSELNLSSLELGDSALYFCASSVQVSGNTDTQYFGPGTRLTVL.